The table lists the clone carrying this T cell receptor (delta chain) with a few counts. A far bigger clonotype differs at one base, so this is likely a read error. Other DNA sequences in this specimen translate into the identical CDR3. There are 14 residues in the CDR3. CDR1 and CDR2 from the germline V gene are GEAIGNYY and EKD. These data come from a study of gamma-delta T cells after stem cell transplantation. TCRdb ran CATT on the RT-PCR reads. The sample shows around 1,400 delta-chain clones, 2.7% of them seen only once. This TCR came from a human donor. It is not recorded whose cells these are; they may come from a transplant donor. The sequenced sample was gamma-delta T cells. The chain has TRDV2 and TRDJ1, with TRDD3 matching 7 bases. DNA for the CDR3: TGTGCCCGTGACATTCTGGGGGACACCGATAAACTCATCTTT. Translating gives CARDILGDTDKLIF.